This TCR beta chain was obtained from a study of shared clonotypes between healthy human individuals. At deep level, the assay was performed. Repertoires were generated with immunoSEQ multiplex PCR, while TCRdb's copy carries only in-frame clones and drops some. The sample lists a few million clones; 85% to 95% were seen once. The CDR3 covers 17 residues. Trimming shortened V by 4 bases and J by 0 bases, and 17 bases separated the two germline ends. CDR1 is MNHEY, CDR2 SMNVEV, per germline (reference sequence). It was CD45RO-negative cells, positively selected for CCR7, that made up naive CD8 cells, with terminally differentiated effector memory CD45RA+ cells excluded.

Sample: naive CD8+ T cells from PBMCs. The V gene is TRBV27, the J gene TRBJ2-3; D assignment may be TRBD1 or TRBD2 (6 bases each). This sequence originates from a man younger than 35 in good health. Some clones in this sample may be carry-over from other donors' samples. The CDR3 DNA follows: TGTGCCAGCAGTTGGGCGGGACAATCTCCTAGCACAGATACGCAGTATTTT. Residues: CASSWAGQSPSTDTQYF.